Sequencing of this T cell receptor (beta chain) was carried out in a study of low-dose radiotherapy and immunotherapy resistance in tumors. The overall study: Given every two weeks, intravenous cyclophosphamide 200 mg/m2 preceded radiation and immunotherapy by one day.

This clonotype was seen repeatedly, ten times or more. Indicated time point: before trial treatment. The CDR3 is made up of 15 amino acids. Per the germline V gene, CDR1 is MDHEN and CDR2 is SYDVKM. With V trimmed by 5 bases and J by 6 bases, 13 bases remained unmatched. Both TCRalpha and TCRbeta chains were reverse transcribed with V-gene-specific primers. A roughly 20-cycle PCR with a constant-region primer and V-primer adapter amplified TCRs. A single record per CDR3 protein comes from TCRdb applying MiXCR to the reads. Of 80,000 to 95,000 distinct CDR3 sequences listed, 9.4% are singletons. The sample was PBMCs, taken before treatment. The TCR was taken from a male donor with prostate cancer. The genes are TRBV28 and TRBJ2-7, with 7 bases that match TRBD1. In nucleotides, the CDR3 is TGTGCCAGCAGTAGAACGGACAGGCTATCACTCGAGCAGTACTTC. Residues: CASSRTDRLSLEQYF. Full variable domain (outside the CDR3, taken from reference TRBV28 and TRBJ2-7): DVKVTQSSRYLVKRTGEKVFLECVQDMDHENMFWYRQDPGLGLRLIYFSYDVKMKEKGDIPEGYSVSREKKERFSLILESASTNQTSMYLCASSRTDRLSLEQYFGPGTRLTVT.